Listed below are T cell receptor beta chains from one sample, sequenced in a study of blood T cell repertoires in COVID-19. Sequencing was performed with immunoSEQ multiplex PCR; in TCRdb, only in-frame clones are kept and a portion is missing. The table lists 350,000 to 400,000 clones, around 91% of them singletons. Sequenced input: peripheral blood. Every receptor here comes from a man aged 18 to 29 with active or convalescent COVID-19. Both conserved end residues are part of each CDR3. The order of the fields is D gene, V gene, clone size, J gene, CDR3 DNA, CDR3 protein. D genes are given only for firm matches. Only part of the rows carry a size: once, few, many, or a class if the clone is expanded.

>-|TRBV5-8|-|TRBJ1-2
TGTGCCAGCAGCTTGGGAATCATTGCGGGATTTGACTATGGCTACACCTTC
CASSLGIIAGFDYGYTF
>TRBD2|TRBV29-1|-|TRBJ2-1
TGCAGCGTTGTGTACCTAGCGGGCCCGCCCTACAATGAGCAGTTCTTC
CSVVYLAGPPYNEQFF
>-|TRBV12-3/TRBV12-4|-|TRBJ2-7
TGTGCCAGCAGTCTCGAGGCCGAGCAGTACTTC
CASSLEAEQYF
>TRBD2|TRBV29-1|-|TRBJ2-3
TGCACCGGTCGGCGGGGGGGTAGCACAGATACGCAGTATTTT
CTGRRGGSTDTQYF
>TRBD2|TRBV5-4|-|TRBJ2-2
TGTGCCAGCAGTCCTGGCGGGGGGAGGGGACTAGCGGGATTCACCGGGGAGCTGTTTTTT
CASSPGGGRGLAGFTGELFF
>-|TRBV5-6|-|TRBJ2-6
TGTGCCAGCAGCTTGGTGGGGGCTGGGGCCAACGTGCTGACTTTC
CASSLVGAGANVLTF
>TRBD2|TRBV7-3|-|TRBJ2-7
TGTGCCAGCAGCTTAAATGGCCCAGCGGGGGCCTCCTACGAGCAGTACTTC
CASSLNGPAGASYEQYF
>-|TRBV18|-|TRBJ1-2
TGTGCCAGCTCACCACTGGAGGGGTCGGACTATGGCTACACCTTC
CASSPLEGSDYGYTF
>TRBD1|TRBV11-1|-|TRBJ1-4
TGTGCCAGCAGCCTCCGGACAGGGGATGAAAAACTGTTTTTT
CASSLRTGDEKLFF
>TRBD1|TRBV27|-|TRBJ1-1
TGTGCCAGCAGTTTAACAGGGGCGAACACTGAAGCTTTCTTT
CASSLTGANTEAFF
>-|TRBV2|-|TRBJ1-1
TGTGCCAGCAGTGACCCGGGGAAGAACACTGAAGCTTTCTTT
CASSDPGKNTEAFF
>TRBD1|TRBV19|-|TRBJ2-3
TGTGCCAGTAGTGTACGACAGGGGTCCTACACAGATACGCAGTATTTT
CASSVRQGSYTDTQYF
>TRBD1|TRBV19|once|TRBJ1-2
TGTGCCAGTAGTACCGGGACAGACTATGGCTACACCTTC
CASSTGTDYGYTF
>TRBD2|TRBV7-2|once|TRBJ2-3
TGTGCCAGCAGCTTAGTTAGCGGGAGCGCCGGGACGCAGTATTTT
CASSLVSGSAGTQYF
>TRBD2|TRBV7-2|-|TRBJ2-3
TGTGCCAGCAGCCCTATTAGCGGGGGGGGAAGGACAGATACGCAGTATTTT
CASSPISGGGRTDTQYF
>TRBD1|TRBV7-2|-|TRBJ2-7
TGTGCCAGCAGCAACCGGGACAGTATCTCCTACGAGCAGTACTTC
CASSNRDSISYEQYF
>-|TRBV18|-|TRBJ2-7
TGTGCCAGCTCAGCGGGACGGAGCTACGAGCAGTACTTC
CASSAGRSYEQYF
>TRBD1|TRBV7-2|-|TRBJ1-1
TGTGCCAGCAGCGCTAACCGGGACAGGGGGATGTTCACTGAAGCTTTCTTT
CASSANRDRGMFTEAFF
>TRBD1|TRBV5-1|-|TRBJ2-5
TGCGCCAGCAGCCATTATACAGGGGGCGCAGGGGAGACCCAGTACTTC
CASSHYTGGAGETQYF
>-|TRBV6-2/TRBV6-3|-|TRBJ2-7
TGTGCCAGCAGCACCAGCGGGCCGTCGGGGGAGCAGTACTTC
CASSTSGPSGEQYF
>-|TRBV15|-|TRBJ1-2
TGTGCCACCAGCAGAGGCCTGGCAGGGGCAGGGACTAACTATGGCTACACCTTC
CATSRGLAGAGTNYGYTF
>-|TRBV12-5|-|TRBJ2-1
TGTGCTAGTGCTCAGCAAGGGGGCTCCTACAATGAGCAGTTCTTC
CASAQQGGSYNEQFF
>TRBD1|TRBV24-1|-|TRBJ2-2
TGTGCCACCAGTGTCCTAGACAGGGGGCATTCCGGGGAGCTGTTTTTT
CATSVLDRGHSGELFF
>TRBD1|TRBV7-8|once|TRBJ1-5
TGTGCCAGCAGCTTCCGGGACAGGGGCCTGGCGAACAATCAGCCCCAGCATTTT
CASSFRDRGLANNQPQHF
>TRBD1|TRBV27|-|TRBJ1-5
TGTGCCAGCAGACCATCAGACAGGGGAGTTTATCAGCCCCAGCATTTT
CASRPSDRGVYQPQHF
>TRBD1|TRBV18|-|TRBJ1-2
TGTGCCAGCTCGCCGGGACAGGGGGCAAGTTGGTATGGCTACACCTTC
CASSPGQGASWYGYTF
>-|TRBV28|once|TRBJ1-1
TGTGCCAGCAGCCGTCAGGGGAGTCTGAACACTGAAGCTTTCTTT
CASSRQGSLNTEAFF
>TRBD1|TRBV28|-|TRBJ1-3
TGTGCCAGCAGCCCTCATGGACAGGGGGCCTCTGGAAACACCATATATTTT
CASSPHGQGASGNTIYF
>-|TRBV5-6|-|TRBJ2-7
TGTGCCAGCAGCCCACGCTGGGACACCGACTACGAGCAGTACTTC
CASSPRWDTDYEQYF
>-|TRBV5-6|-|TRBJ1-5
TGTGCCAGCAGCTTGGCCGGTTTTAGCAATCAGCCCCAGCATTTT
CASSLAGFSNQPQHF
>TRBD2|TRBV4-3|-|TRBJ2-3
TGCGCCAGCAGCCAACTGGCAGCGGGGGGCCTGGATACGCAGTATTTT
CASSQLAAGGLDTQYF